A selection of T cell receptor beta chains follows, all from one sample in a study of glioma-infiltrating T cells after dendritic cell vaccination. The data were produced by immunoSEQ multiplex PCR, yet TCRdb's version contains in-frame clones alone and is incomplete. The profile shows approximately 64,000 clones, more than 75% of them singletons. The starting material was blood, obtained before dendritic cell vaccination. These receptors were obtained from a human donor with glioblastoma. Each CDR3 is given with its conserved first and last residue. Fields, in order: V gene, D gene, J gene, clone size, CDR3 DNA, CDR3 protein. The D gene is left open where the match is weak. Clone size is given for some rows only: seen once, a few or many times, or a class if the clone is expanded.

V gene: TRBV28
D gene: NA
J gene: TRBJ2-7
clone size: NA
CDR3 DNA: TGTGCCAGCAGGCCGAGCGGGTCCTACGAGCAGTACTTC
CDR3 protein: CASRPSGSYEQYF

V gene: TRBV6-1
D gene: NA
J gene: TRBJ1-1
clone size: NA
CDR3 DNA: TGTGCCAGCAGTGAATCCAGGGCGAACACTGAAGCTTTCTTT
CDR3 protein: CASSESRANTEAFF

V gene: TRBV27
D gene: NA
J gene: TRBJ2-2
clone size: NA
CDR3 DNA: TGTGCCAGCAGTTTATTTTTTTCCAGAGGTAGGGGGAACACCGGGGAGCTGTTTTTT
CDR3 protein: CASSLFFSRGRGNTGELFF

V gene: TRBV19
D gene: NA
J gene: TRBJ2-6
clone size: few
CDR3 DNA: TGTGCCAGTCTTGTTCCGGGACTGGACTCTGGGGCCAACGTCCTGACTTTC
CDR3 protein: CASLVPGLDSGANVLTF

V gene: TRBV6-5
D gene: NA
J gene: TRBJ2-7
clone size: NA
CDR3 DNA: TGTGCCAGCAAACCGGGGGGCACGTACGAGCAGTACTTC
CDR3 protein: CASKPGGTYEQYF

V gene: TRBV5-1
D gene: TRBD1
J gene: TRBJ1-2
clone size: NA
CDR3 DNA: TGCGCCAGCAGCCAAACAGGGGAAGATGGCTACACCTTC
CDR3 protein: CASSQTGEDGYTF

V gene: TRBV29-1
D gene: TRBD2
J gene: TRBJ2-1
clone size: once
CDR3 DNA: TGCAGCGTTACAGGACTAGCGGGGGGCCTATACAATGAGCAGTTCTTC
CDR3 protein: CSVTGLAGGLYNEQFF

V gene: TRBV28
D gene: TRBD2
J gene: TRBJ2-1
clone size: NA
CDR3 DNA: TGTGCCAGCAGTTTGTCCAAATCCGGGACTAGGGTAAATGAGCAGTTCTTC
CDR3 protein: CASSLSKSGTRVNEQFF

V gene: TRBV19
D gene: NA
J gene: TRBJ1-5
clone size: NA
CDR3 DNA: TGTGCCAGTATTGATAGGGGAGGTGGCAATCAGCCCCAGCATTTT
CDR3 protein: CASIDRGGGNQPQHF

V gene: TRBV2
D gene: TRBD1
J gene: TRBJ2-1
clone size: NA
CDR3 DNA: TGTGCCAACCGACAGGGCACGAATGAGCAGTTCTTC
CDR3 protein: CANRQGTNEQFF

V gene: TRBV9
D gene: TRBD2
J gene: TRBJ2-5
clone size: NA
CDR3 DNA: TGTGCCAGCAGCGTGGGAGGGACTAGCGGGGGGGGAGAGACCCAGTACTTC
CDR3 protein: CASSVGGTSGGGETQYF

V gene: TRBV25-1
D gene: NA
J gene: TRBJ1-2
clone size: few
CDR3 DNA: TGTGCCAGCAGCCCCGACGAGGGAAACTATGGCTACACCTTC
CDR3 protein: CASSPDEGNYGYTF

V gene: TRBV4-2
D gene: TRBD1
J gene: TRBJ2-5
clone size: few
CDR3 DNA: TGTGCCAGCAGCCCCCGGGACAGGGAACAAGAGACCCAGTACTTC
CDR3 protein: CASSPRDREQETQYF

V gene: TRBV6-1
D gene: NA
J gene: TRBJ2-5
clone size: NA
CDR3 DNA: TGTGCCAGCAGTGAGGGGGAGGCCCAAGAGACCCAGTACTTC
CDR3 protein: CASSEGEAQETQYF

V gene: TRBV9
D gene: NA
J gene: TRBJ2-2
clone size: NA
CDR3 DNA: TGTGCCAGCAGCCTAGAGGACATTAGCACCGGGGAGCTGTTTTTT
CDR3 protein: CASSLEDISTGELFF

V gene: TRBV2
D gene: TRBD1
J gene: TRBJ1-2
clone size: NA
CDR3 DNA: TGTGCCAGCAGTATGACCGGGACAGCAAATGGCTACACCTTC
CDR3 protein: CASSMTGTANGYTF

V gene: TRBV5-4
D gene: NA
J gene: TRBJ1-2
clone size: NA
CDR3 DNA: TGTGCCAGCAGCTTTCCACGAGTAGACTATGGCTACACCTTC
CDR3 protein: CASSFPRVDYGYTF

V gene: TRBV27
D gene: NA
J gene: TRBJ2-7
clone size: NA
CDR3 DNA: TGTGCCAGCGGAGGAAGAGGGAGTAGAACCTACGAGCAGTACTTC
CDR3 protein: CASGGRGSRTYEQYF

V gene: TRBV6-1
D gene: NA
J gene: TRBJ1-1
clone size: NA
CDR3 DNA: TGTGCCAGCAGACGACAGTTGAACACTGAAGCTTTCTTT
CDR3 protein: CASRRQLNTEAFF

V gene: TRBV27
D gene: TRBD2
J gene: TRBJ2-3
clone size: NA
CDR3 DNA: TGTGCCAGCAGTTTGGGAGGGGCTGTCACAGATACGCAGTATTTT
CDR3 protein: CASSLGGAVTDTQYF